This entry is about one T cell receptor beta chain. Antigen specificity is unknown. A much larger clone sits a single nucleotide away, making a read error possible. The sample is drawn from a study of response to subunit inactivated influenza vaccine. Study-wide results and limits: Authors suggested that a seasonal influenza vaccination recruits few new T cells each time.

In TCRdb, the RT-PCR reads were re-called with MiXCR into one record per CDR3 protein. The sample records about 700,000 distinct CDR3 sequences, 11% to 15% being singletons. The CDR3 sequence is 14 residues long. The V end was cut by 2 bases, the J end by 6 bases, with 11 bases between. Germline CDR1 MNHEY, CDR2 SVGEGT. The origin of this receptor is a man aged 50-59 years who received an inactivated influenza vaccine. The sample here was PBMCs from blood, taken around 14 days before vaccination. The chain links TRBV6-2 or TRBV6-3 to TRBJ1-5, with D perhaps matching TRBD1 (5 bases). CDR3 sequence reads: CASSYLRGSQPQHF. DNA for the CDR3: TGTGCCAGCAGTTACCTTCGGGGGAGTCAGCCCCAGCATTTT.